Listed here are 20 T cell receptor beta chains from one sample, sequenced in a study of T cells in Graves' hyperthyroidism and ophthalmopathy (dated by TCRdb to the late 2010s). The method behind the library was multiplex PCR. For sequencing, an Illumina HiSeq 2000 was employed. Amplification of TCR beta CDR3 regions was carried out from RNA transcripts. The TCR CDR3 was subjected to a first round of RT-PCR using the HTBI primer set and the Qiagen OneStep RT-PCR kit. TCRdb took the public reads, trimmed them with fastp at Q25, ran MiXCR for clone calling and kept in-frame beta chains. Rows are unified per CDR3 protein, each entry keeping the most common DNA and genes. The sample yields around 610,000 distinct CDR3 sequences; about 15% were counted once. The top ten constitute roughly 4.3% of the sample. The sequenced sample was blood. Receptor source: a woman in her thirties or forties with Graves' ophthalmopathy.

This clonotype showed up many times. The J gene is TRBJ2-2, the V gene TRBV5-1, with D unclear. Germline V gene data show CDR1 as SGHRS and CDR2 as YFSETQ. The ends were cut back, 0 bases at V and 2 bases at J, with 11 bases in the middle. This CDR3 is built from 16 residues. The CDR3 here is CASSLDVYTNTGELFF. DNA of the CDR3: TGCGCCAGCAGCTTGGACGTGTATACTAACACCGGGGAGCTGTTTTTT.

Ten or more counts support this clonotype. The V call is TRBV30, the J call TRBJ1-6, with no clear D. V was clipped by 1 base and J by 9 bases, with 13 bases between them. Per germline, CDR1 GTSNPN and CDR2 SVGIG (reference sequence). The CDR3 contains 14 residues. The CDR3 DNA reads as TGTGCCTGGAGTGCGGTAATCAATTCTTCACCCCTCCACTTT. Its translation: CAWSAVINSSPLHF.

This clonotype was seen ten or more times. The rearrangement uses TRBV12-3 or TRBV12-4 and TRBJ1-2, with unresolved D. V shed 3 bases and J shed 3 bases, with 11 bases lying between them. The CDR3 has 14 residues. The CDR3: CASSFTGSHYGYTF. The CDR3 DNA is TGTGCCAGCAGTTTTACGGGGTCCCACTATGGCTACACCTTC.

In its sample, this clonotype was seen many times. The V call is TRBV7-9, the J call TRBJ2-5; D could derive from TRBD1 or TRBD2 (5 bases each). The CDR3 sequence is 14 residues long. V lost 1 base, J lost 5 bases, and 11 bases lay in between. The germline V gene has CDR1 SEHNR and CDR2 FQNEAQ (reference sequence). The CDR3, as DNA: TGTGCCAGCAGCTTAGTAGCAGGGAGCGAGACCCAGTACTTC. This gives the protein CASSLVAGSETQYF.

The sample holds many counts of this clonotype. This chain joins TRBV29-1 and TRBJ1-5, with 7 nucleotides matching TRBD1. Per germline, CDR1 SQVTM and CDR2 ANQGSEA. V shed 6 bases and J 4 bases; nucleotides not matched to a gene: 6. The CDR3 consists of 13 residues. In DNA form, the CDR3 reads TGCAGCGTCCAAGGGACAGCGAATCAGCCCCAGCATTTT. This codes for CSVQGTANQPQHF.

This clonotype has at least ten counts. The chain is built from TRBV28 and TRBJ1-5; 7 nucleotides agree with TRBD1. The germline V gene encodes CDR1 MDHEN and CDR2 SYDVKM. The CDR3 consists of 15 residues. Trimming took 6 bases from V and 1 from J; bases not matched to a gene: 6. CDR3 amino acids: CASRKDRLSNQPQHF. The CDR3 coding sequence is TGTGCCAGCAGGAAGGACAGGTTAAGCAATCAGCCCCAGCATTTT.

The chain carries TRBV28 and TRBJ1-1; no definite D call. The CDR3 sequence is 15 residues long. Germline V gene data show CDR1 as MDHEN and CDR2 as SYDVKM. Trimming took off 5 bases at V and 4 bases at J, with 17 bases between the two ends. The CDR3 loop reads CASSDTDPWSTEAFF. The CDR3 nucleotides read TGTGCCAGCAGTGATACAGACCCGTGGAGCACTGAAGCTTTCTTT.

This clonotype has at least ten counts. The chain has TRBV29-1 and TRBJ1-1, with 8 bases lining up with TRBD1. V was pared by 8 bases and J by 3 bases, with 11 bases of the junction left unmatched. CDR1 and CDR2 from the germline V gene are SQVTM and ANQGSEA. The CDR3 sequence is 14 residues long. CDR3 bases: TGCAGCCTAACTCAGGGGGCAAGGGACACTGAAGCTTTCTTT. It translates to CSLTQGARDTEAFF.

There are many counts of this clonotype. The V gene is TRBV12-3 or TRBV12-4, the J gene TRBJ2-7; 8 nucleotides match TRBD1. The CDR3 covers 13 residues. Trimming at V came to 3 bases and at J to 3 bases, leaving 1 base not matched to a gene. CDR3 amino acids: CASSFGTGYEQYF. The CDR3 DNA sequence: TGTGCCAGCAGTTTTGGGACAGGCTACGAGCAGTACTTC.

This clonotype occurred many times. The V gene is TRBV11-2, the J gene TRBJ2-7; D gene uncertain. V lost 1 base and J 3 bases, leaving 16 bases between the germline ends. Germline V gene sequence: CDR1 SGHAT, CDR2 FQNNGV. The CDR3 consists of 16 residues. This chain's CDR3 is CASSLVPGFGGYEQYF. The DNA for the CDR3 is TGTGCCAGCAGCTTAGTTCCGGGCTTCGGTGGCTACGAGCAGTACTTC.

This clonotype was counted at least ten times. Here the CDR3 reads CASTLSGSETEAFF. CDR3 DNA: TGTGCCAGCACCCTATCGGGGAGTGAGACTGAAGCTTTCTTT. V usage is TRBV7-9 and J usage is TRBJ1-1, with D unresolved. Trimming took 7 bases from V and 5 from J, leaving 17 bases between them. Germline V CDR1 and CDR2: SEHNR, FQNEAQ (reference sequence). This CDR3 is 14 amino acids long.

There are many counts of this clonotype. The DNA for the CDR3 is TGTGCCAGCAGGAGCCGGGACAGGGCCCATCAGCCCCAGCATTTT. It translates to CASRSRDRAHQPQHF. The J gene is TRBJ1-5, the V gene TRBV28; TRBD1 matches at 9 bases. The trim removed 6 bases at V and 5 bases at J, leaving 8 bases unmatched. From germline, CDR1 is MDHEN and CDR2 SYDVKM. The CDR3 totals 15 residues. Drawing the rest from reference TRBV28 and TRBJ1-5, the complete variable domain is DVKVTQSSRYLVKRTGEKVFLECVQDMDHENMFWYRQDPGLGLRLIYFSYDVKMKEKGDIPEGYSVSREKKERFSLILESASTNQTSMYLCASRSRDRAHQPQHFGDGTRLSIL.

This clonotype was detected ten times or more. The chain recombines TRBV27 with TRBJ2-7; TRBD2 agrees at 8 bases. Per germline, CDR1 MNHEY and CDR2 SMNVEV (reference sequence). V lost 5 bases, J lost 0 bases, and 9 bases stayed unmatched. This CDR3 contains 16 residues. CDR3 in amino acids: CASSMSTSGYSYEQYF. CDR3 DNA sequence: TGTGCCAGCAGTATGAGCACTAGCGGCTACTCCTACGAGCAGTACTTC.

This clonotype occurred many times. The chain couples TRBV6-1 to TRBJ2-7, with D maybe TRBD2 (6 bases). The CDR3 totals 14 residues. The germline CDR1 and CDR2 sequences are MNHNS and SASEGT. V was trimmed by 6 bases and J by 3 bases, leaving 15 bases between them. The CDR3 DNA sequence: TGTGCCAGCAGCCACGAGGGAGGTAGCTACGAGCAGTACTTC. Its protein is CASSHEGGSYEQYF.

This clonotype was seen ten or more times. This chain connects TRBV29-1 to TRBJ1-5; 9 nucleotides line up with TRBD1. V trimming: 7 bases; J trimming: 4 bases; junction bases outside the gene matches: 5. This CDR3 region has 13 residues. Looked up from germline, CDR1 is SQVTM and CDR2 is ANQGSEA. DNA of the CDR3: TGCAGCGCCGGGACAGGGCCTAATCAGCCCCAGCATTTT. Translation gives CSAGTGPNQPQHF.

This clonotype came up many times. CDR3 in DNA: TGTGCCAGCAGTTTTGGAGAGAACTATGGCTACACCTTC. This translates into CASSFGENYGYTF. The chain combines TRBV28 with TRBJ1-2; D call uncertain. This CDR3 has 13 residues. The V end was cut by 3 bases, the J end by 2 bases, with 7 bases between. Per the germline V gene, CDR1 is MDHEN and CDR2 is SYDVKM.

The chain couples TRBV20-1 to TRBJ2-4, with no clear D. CDR3 length equals 14 residues. Trimming took 3 bases from V and 5 from J, leaving 14 bases between them. Germline values: CDR1 DFQATT, CDR2 SNEGSKA (reference sequence). Written as DNA, the CDR3 is TGCAGTGCTAGGATCATAGGAGTGGAAAACATTCAGTACTTC. This translates into CSARIIGVENIQYF.

This clonotype appeared many times. The chain uses TRBV20-1 and TRBJ2-2; TRBD2 agrees at 9 bases. With 3 bases clipped from V and 1 base from J, the junction kept 6 bases outside the gene matches. The CDR3 runs 16 residues. CDR1 DFQATT and CDR2 SNEGSKA come from the germline V gene (reference sequence). Here the CDR3 reads CSARGLAGQNTGELFF. In DNA, the CDR3 is TGCAGTGCTAGGGGCCTAGCGGGACAGAACACCGGGGAGCTGTTTTTT.

The table lists this clonotype with a few counts. The junction departs from germline at one end; a sequencing error may be responsible. The gene calls are TRBV19 and TRBJ2-7; D not resolved. The CDR3 runs 12 residues. The germline CDR1 and CDR2 sequences are LNHDA and SQIVND (reference sequence). The CDR3 DNA reads TGTGTCAGTAGTATGAACAACTACGAGCAGTACTTC. Its protein is CVSSMNNYEQYF.

This chain joins TRBV6-1 and TRBJ2-5, with D unclear. CDR1 and CDR2 (germline): MNHNS, SASEGT. This CDR3 spans 14 amino acids. Trimming stripped 3 bases from V and 5 bases from J, with 13 bases between. Here the CDR3 DNA reads TGTGCCAGCAGTGACCGAGCTGCCCGGGAGACCCAGTACTTC. Translating gives CASSDRAARETQYF.